This TCR beta chain appears in the sequencing data of a study of regulatory T cells in long-lasting Graves disease. This CDR3 has 15 amino acids. Looked up from germline, CDR1 is SGHDT and CDR2 is YYEEEE. With 4 bases removed from V and 3 bases from J, the gap between germline ends came to 17 bases. Construction of TCR beta libraries relied on iRepertoire HTBI primers and on Arm-PCR targeting CDR3 regions. TCRdb reprocessed the multiplex PCR reads via MiXCR and lists one record per CDR3 protein. The table has hundreds of thousands of distinct CDR3 sequences, roughly 15% seen once. This clonotype came up a few times. Noted time point: newly diagnosed GD, antithyroid drugs for less than 3 months. RNA from PBMCs was the source of the TCR library. These data also formed part of another study, on T cells in Graves' hyperthyroidism and ophthalmopathy.

The sequence was obtained from a woman aged 25 to 39 with Graves disease. Sequencing used peripheral blood mononuclear cells (PBMCs), obtained at new diagnosis, from a patient treated with antithyroid drugs. The rearrangement uses TRBV5-6 and TRBJ2-7; D is tentatively TRBD1 or TRBD2 (6 bases each). The CDR3 nucleotides read TGTGCCAGCAGCAGGGGGGACCTCGCGGTCTACGAGCAGTACTTC. Translated: CASSRGDLAVYEQYF.